This T cell receptor beta chain appears in the sequencing data of a study of vaccination effects on CD4 cells after COVID-19. Looking at the study overall: Post-vaccine sampling occurred a median 72 days after the second dose.

Assay: immunoSEQ multiplex PCR; the TCRdb copy retains only in-frame clones and omits some. The sample has 60,000 to 90,000 clones; over 70% are singletons. Within the ViraFEST assay, antigen-specific CD4+ T cells underwent expansion with viral peptide pools prior to sequencing. Subsequent to a culture period of around 10 days, CD4+ T cells were isolated. Vaccination of participants consisted of two doses of either the BNT162b2 or mRNA-1273 vaccine. Vaccine recipients lacked prior SARS-CoV-2 infection and had negative nucleocapsid antibodies. Germline trimming cut 8 bases from V and 4 bases from J; bases unmatched to any gene: 13. The CDR3 loop spans 16 amino acids. Germline lookup yields CDR1 LNHDA and CDR2 SQIVND (reference sequence). With regard to this clone: Its specificity is not known.

This TCR derives from a human donor who received a COVID-19 vaccine. V and J are TRBV19 and TRBJ2-5; 10 positions agree with TRBD1. Sample: CD4+ T cells from PBMCs cultured with HCoV-229E spike peptides, taken after COVID-19 vaccination. The CDR3 DNA sequence: TGTGCCAGTCGCAAGAGCTCCGGGACAGGGGTAGAGACCCAGTACTTC. Encoded protein: CASRKSSGTGVETQYF. Based on the CDR3 plus reference TRBV19 and TRBJ2-5, the full variable domain is DGGITQSPKYLFRKEGQNVTLSCEQNLNHDAMYWYRQDPGQGLRLIYYSQIVNDFQKGDIAEGYSVSREKKESFPLTVTSAQKNPTAFYLCASRKSSGTGVETQYFGPGTRLLVL.